These 27 T cell receptor beta chains were sequenced from one sample in a study of CD8 T cells in ankylosing spondylitis. TCRdb processed the 5' RACE reads anew with MiXCR; each CDR3 protein has one entry. The sample records approximately 200,000 distinct CDR3 sequences, roughly 13% being singletons. Sample: blood, either unsorted or a sorted T cell fraction (not recorded which). The receptor source for this set is a male donor with ankylosing spondylitis or in good health (not recorded which).

The V and J genes are TRBV3-1 and TRBJ2-3; D may be TRBD1 (6 bases). Trimming pared 0 bases from V and 2 bases from J, leaving 15 bases between. The CDR3 loop spans 17 amino acids. Germline-derived CDR1 and CDR2 are LGHDT and YNNKEL (reference sequence). CDR3: CASSQELDSTLTDTQYF. CDR3 sequence (DNA): TGTGCCAGCAGCCAAGAACTGGACAGTACCCTCACAGATACGCAGTATTTT.

The chain carries TRBV11-2 and TRBJ2-7; D not resolved. V lost 9 bases and J lost 7, with 19 bases in between. The CDR3 is 13 residues long. Germline CDR1 and CDR2: SGHAT and FQNNGV. CDR3 sequence (DNA): TGTGCCAGTTTGGGAACCTACTATGGGGAGCAGTACTTC. Its protein is CASLGTYYGEQYF.

This CDR3 reads CASSSPNRDVYNEQFF. For the CDR3, the DNA is TGTGCCAGCAGCTCCCCAAACAGGGACGTATACAATGAGCAGTTCTTC. This sequence joins TRBV7-2 and TRBJ2-1, with a possible D match to TRBD1 (6 bases). The CDR3 totals 16 residues. Germline assignment: CDR1 SGHTA and CDR2 FQGNSA. With 4 bases removed from V and 4 bases from J, the gap between germline ends came to 17 bases.

This clonotype was counted a few times. The V gene is TRBV7-9, the J gene TRBJ1-5; a weak D match, TRBD1 (5 bases). CDR1 SEHNR and CDR2 FQNEAQ come from the germline V gene (reference sequence). Trimming left V 5 bases short and J 7 bases short, with 15 bases between. The CDR3 has 14 amino acids. The CDR3, as DNA: TGTGCCAGCAGCCCGGGGACCGCTAGCCAGCCCCAGCATTTT. Amino acids: CASSPGTASQPQHF.

Ten or more counts support this clonotype. The chain is built from TRBV4-2 and TRBJ2-7; 7 positions match TRBD1. V shed 1 base, J shed 2 bases, and the junction held 11 bases outside the gene matches. CDR3 length: 17 amino acids. Germline lookup yields CDR1 LGHNA and CDR2 YNFKEQ. The CDR3 DNA follows: TGTGCCAGCAGCCAAGCACCGACAGGGCCGGTTCCCTACGAGCAGTACTTC. Translated, it gives CASSQAPTGPVPYEQYF.

Only a few counts were recorded for this clonotype. The rearrangement uses TRBV7-6 and TRBJ2-7; 10 nucleotides line up with TRBD2. Germline V gives CDR1 SGHVS, CDR2 FNYEAQ. The CDR3 totals 13 residues. V lost 4 bases to trimming and J lost 6 bases; unmatched junction nucleotides: 3. CDR3: CASSSRLAGEQYF. Here the CDR3 DNA reads TGTGCCAGCAGCTCCCGACTAGCGGGCGAGCAGTACTTC.

This clonotype was seen a few times. The V call is TRBV11-2, the J call TRBJ2-6; TRBD1 might be the D (7 bases). The germline V gene has CDR1 SGHAT and CDR2 FQNNGV. Trimming cost V 5 bases and J 3 bases, with 20 bases left between them. CDR3 length: 18 residues. The CDR3 here is CASSRRRGLSDGANVLTF. The CDR3 DNA follows: TGTGCCAGCAGCAGAAGGAGGGGGCTCTCGGATGGGGCCAACGTCCTGACTTTC.

In its sample, this clonotype was seen a few times. The chain is built from TRBV5-5 and TRBJ2-7, with a weak D call TRBD1 (6 bases). V lost 5 bases to trimming and J lost 4 bases, with 19 bases between them. Germline CDR1 SGHKS, CDR2 YYEKEE (reference sequence). This CDR3 spans 15 amino acids. CDR3 nucleotides: TGTGCCAGCAGTTCAGACGGGACACCGGGATACGAGCAGTACTTC. Residues: CASSSDGTPGYEQYF.

The V gene is TRBV30, the J gene TRBJ2-2, with 8 bases identical to TRBD2. Germline V gene lookup returns CDR1 GTSNPN and CDR2 SVGIG (reference sequence). J gave up 4 bases and V 2 bases, and 3 bases lay outside the gene matches. The CDR3 consists of 14 residues. CDR3 coding DNA: TGTGCCTGGAGTTTGAGCGGGAGCACCGGGGAGCTGTTTTTT. Amino acids: CAWSLSGSTGELFF.

This rearrangement joins TRBV29-1 to TRBJ1-5; no clear D. This CDR3 has 13 amino acids. Per the germline V gene, CDR1 is SQVTM and CDR2 is ANQGSEA. Trimming pared 4 bases from V and 0 bases from J, leaving 7 bases between. The CDR3 nucleotides read TGCAGCGTTGGGGTGGATAGCAATCAGCCCCAGCATTTT. Protein product: CSVGVDSNQPQHF. Based on the CDR3 plus reference TRBV29-1 and TRBJ1-5, the full variable domain is SAVISQKPSRDICQRGTSLTIQCQVDSQVTMMFWYRQQPGQSLTLIATANQGSEATYESGFVIDKFPISRPNLTFSTLTVSNMSPEDSSIYLCSVGVDSNQPQHFGDGTRLSIL.

V is TRBV5-1 and J is TRBJ2-1, with D perhaps matching TRBD2 (5 bases). V was clipped by 0 bases and J by 3 bases, with 10 bases between them. CDR3 length: 15 residues. Germline values: CDR1 SGHRS, CDR2 YFSETQ. Written as DNA, the CDR3 is TGCGCCAGCAGCTTGGAAGACTACCTCTACAATGAGCAGTTCTTC. Residues: CASSLEDYLYNEQFF. The whole variable domain, remainder taken from reference TRBV5-1 and TRBJ2-1, is KAGVTQTPRYLIKTRGQQVTLSCSPISGHRSVSWYQQTPGQGLQFLFEYFSETQRNKGNFPGRFSGRQFSNSRSEMNVSTLELGDSALYLCASSLEDYLYNEQFFGPGTRLTVL.

This clonotype was detected many times. The chain joins TRBV4-1 to TRBJ2-7; 9 bases match TRBD1. The V gene end was trimmed by 0 bases and the J gene end by 2 bases; junction bases not matched to a gene: 5. Germline assignment: CDR1 MGHRA and CDR2 YSYEKL. This CDR3 spans 16 amino acids. This CDR3 is CASSQDRTGVTYEQYF. The CDR3, as DNA: TGCGCCAGCAGCCAAGATCGGACAGGGGTAACCTACGAGCAGTACTTC.

The chain combines TRBV5-4 with TRBJ2-7; the D gene is possibly TRBD2 (5 bases). CDR1 and CDR2 from the germline V gene are SGHNT and YYREEE (reference sequence). V was cut by 4 bases and J by 5 bases, with 13 bases left in between. This CDR3 contains 13 residues. For the CDR3, the DNA is TGTGCCAGCAGCCCGATTTCTAGCAACGAGCAGTACTTC. Residues: CASSPISSNEQYF.

This clonotype was observed at least ten times. The chain is built from TRBV4-1 and TRBJ2-1; D call uncertain. Deletions cut 0 bases from V and 7 bases from J, with 4 bases between. The CDR3 spans 12 residues. CDR1 is MGHRA, CDR2 YSYEKL, per germline. The chain's CDR3 is CASSQDQNEQFF. The CDR3 nucleotides are TGCGCCAGCAGCCAAGATCAGAATGAGCAGTTCTTC.

This clonotype was seen at least ten times. This CDR3 is CASSHDRDYEQYF. The CDR3 coding sequence is TGCGCCAGCAGCCATGACAGAGACTACGAGCAGTACTTC. The chain joins TRBV4-1 to TRBJ2-7, with D maybe TRBD1 (5 bases). With 3 bases removed from V and 3 bases from J, the gap between germline ends came to 9 bases. Germline loops: CDR1 MGHRA, CDR2 YSYEKL. This CDR3 has 13 residues.

Ten or more counts support this clonotype. This chain uses TRBV3-1 with TRBJ2-1; D is perhaps TRBD2 (5 bases). The germline gives CDR1 LGHDT, CDR2 YNNKEL (reference sequence). The CDR3 totals 13 residues. Trimming took off 2 bases at V and 8 bases at J, with 10 bases between the two ends. CDR3 in amino acids: CASSQTGYDEQFF. In DNA, the CDR3 is TGTGCCAGCAGCCAAACGGGGTACGATGAGCAGTTCTTC.

The chain recombines TRBV7-8 with TRBJ1-6; no firm D call. V lost 5 bases and J 4 bases, leaving 18 bases between the germline ends. The CDR3 spans 17 residues. The germline CDR1 and CDR2 sequences are SGHVS and FQNEAQ. The CDR3 region is CASSPDPYGEYNSPLHF. The CDR3 DNA reads TGTGCCAGCAGCCCCGACCCTTACGGGGAATATAATTCACCCCTCCACTTT.

The J gene is TRBJ2-1, the V gene TRBV6-1; 9 bases are a match to TRBD2. The CDR3 runs to 14 residues. Unmatched junction bases numbered 5, after V lost 5 bases and J lost 6 bases. Germline assignment: CDR1 MNHNS and CDR2 SASEGT. For the CDR3, the DNA is TGTGCCAGCAGTCCGGGACTAGCCGTCAATGAGCAGTTCTTC. Translating gives CASSPGLAVNEQFF.

This clonotype was detected only a few times. The genes are TRBV6-6 and TRBJ2-2, with no clear D. Germline CDR1 is MNHNY and CDR2 is SVGAGI (reference sequence). V was cut by 9 bases and J by 7 bases, with 9 bases left in between. The CDR3 is 11 residues long. The CDR3 sequence: CASSDVGELFF. As DNA, the CDR3 is TGTGCCAGTTCGGACGTCGGGGAGCTGTTTTTT.

V gene TRBV27 combines with J gene TRBJ2-3; the D is unclear. Trimming shortened V by 2 bases and J by 2 bases, and 5 bases separated the two germline ends. Germline V gene sequence: CDR1 MNHEY, CDR2 SMNVEV (reference sequence). The CDR3 is made up of 13 amino acids. CDR3 in DNA: TGTGCCAGCAGTTTAACCCTCACAGATACGCAGTATTTT. It yields the protein CASSLTLTDTQYF.

The chain recombines TRBV4-1 with TRBJ1-2; 9 nucleotides agree with TRBD1. J lost 2 bases, V lost 8 bases, and 12 bases had no gene match. The CDR3 length is 16 residues. The germline V gene encodes CDR1 MGHRA and CDR2 YSYEKL. CDR3 sequence reads: CASGLGQGDQNYGYTF. The CDR3 DNA reads as TGCGCCAGCGGGCTGGGACAGGGAGACCAGAACTATGGCTACACCTTC.

This clonotype was picked up a small number of times. This chain joins TRBV7-9 and TRBJ2-7; TRBD1 matches at 7 bases. Germline CDR1 and CDR2: SEHNR and FQNEAQ (reference sequence). The J segment lost 0 bases and the V segment lost 11 bases, leaving 7 bases of the junction unmatched. The CDR3 has 13 residues. The CDR3: CALDRASSYEQYF. For the CDR3, the DNA is TGTGCCTTAGACAGGGCCAGCTCCTACGAGCAGTACTTC.

The J gene is TRBJ2-1, the V gene TRBV18, with TRBD2 matching over 9 bases. Germline CDR1 is KGHSH and CDR2 is LQKENI. The length of the CDR3 is 17 residues. The V and J ends lost 2 bases and 4 bases, in that order; junction bases with no gene match: 9. Here the CDR3 DNA reads TGTGCCAGCTCACCATTAGCGGGGGATACCCTTTACAATGAGCAGTTCTTC. It translates to CASSPLAGDTLYNEQFF.

In this sample, this clonotype turned up many times. The chain couples TRBV27 to TRBJ2-1; D may be TRBD1 (5 bases). The germline CDR1 and CDR2 sequences are MNHEY and SMNVEV (reference sequence). The CDR3 consists of 14 residues. Between the trimmed V and J ends, which lost 6 bases and 5 bases, there was a span of 14 bases. The CDR3 nucleotides read TGTGCCAGCAGCTATCAGGGCCCCCACAATGAGCAGTTCTTC. Its translation is CASSYQGPHNEQFF.

This clonotype was seen a handful of times. This rearrangement joins TRBV3-1 to TRBJ1-1; no clear D. This CDR3 contains 15 residues. Per germline, CDR1 LGHDT and CDR2 YNNKEL (reference sequence). Trimming cost V 0 bases and J 4 bases, with 12 bases left between them. The CDR3, as DNA: TGTGCCAGCAGCCAAGAAGGATCCGGGCTCACTGAAGCTTTCTTT. Encoded protein: CASSQEGSGLTEAFF.

A few counts support this clonotype. The chain uses TRBV5-1 and TRBJ2-2; D not resolved. CDR1 and CDR2 from the germline V gene are SGHRS and YFSETQ. Trimming took 2 bases from V and 6 from J, leaving 11 bases between them. This CDR3 region has 14 residues. CDR3 sequence reads: CASSFRSSAGELFF. CDR3 nucleotide sequence: TGCGCCAGCAGCTTCCGGAGTTCGGCCGGGGAGCTGTTTTTT.

This clonotype was picked up a small number of times. The chain recombines TRBV3-1 with TRBJ1-1; D not resolved. The CDR3 totals 13 residues. Germline loops: CDR1 LGHDT, CDR2 YNNKEL (reference sequence). With 1 base removed from V and 1 base from J, the gap between germline ends came to 4 bases. Written as DNA, the CDR3 is TGTGCCAGCAGCCAAGTGTCGAACACTGAAGCTTTCTTT. Translated: CASSQVSNTEAFF.